There are many counts of the clone carrying this TCR beta chain. Its specificity is unknown. Making the TCR beta libraries involved quantitative 5'-RACE with molecular barcodes. MiXCR was run by TCRdb on the 5' RACE reads, yielding one entry per CDR3 protein. The sample lists about 700,000 distinct CDR3 sequences; roughly 19% were seen once. The data originate from a study of CD8 T cells in ankylosing spondylitis. Findings and caveats of the study: A motif in TCR beta, a set of fewer than ten highly homologous variants, appeared characteristic of ankylosing spondylitis blood. In synovial fluid and blood from reactive arthritis, some motif variants were previously reported. The clones that were linked to disease were reported to be significantly enriched in matched synovial fluid samples from ankylosing spondylitis patients.

Trimming removed 2 bases from V and 5 bases from J, with 7 bases in between. Looked up from germline, CDR1 is MNHEY and CDR2 is SVGEGT. The CDR3 is 13 amino acids. V and J are TRBV6-2 or TRBV6-3 and TRBJ2-1, with D perhaps matching TRBD1 (5 bases). Sequenced input: blood, either unsorted or a sorted T cell fraction (not recorded which). The origin of this receptor is a male donor with ankylosing spondylitis. In nucleotides, the CDR3 is TGTGCCAGCAGTTACGTGGACAACAATGAGCAGTTCTTC. Protein product: CASSYVDNNEQFF.